A single sample gave rise to the 15 T cell receptor beta chains below, sequenced in a study of radiotherapy plus CTLA-4 blockade in lung cancer. Profiled with immunoSEQ multiplex PCR; TCRdb holds only in-frame clones, not every one. The table lists more than 75,000 clones, approximately 79% of them singletons, with over 11% in the top ten. Sequenced material: peripheral blood, taken from a patient treated with radiotherapy plus ipilimumab. Source of these receptors: a human donor with non-small cell lung cancer that progressed on radiotherapy plus ipilimumab.

V usage is TRBV5-1 and J usage is TRBJ2-2, with 13 bases fitting TRBD2. Germline trimming cut 4 bases from V and 3 bases from J; bases unmatched to any gene: 3. The length of the CDR3 is 16 residues. Germline CDR1 reads SGHRS; CDR2 reads YFSETQ. CDR3 coding DNA: TGCGCCAGCAGCAGGGGACTAGCGGGGTACACCGGGGAGCTGTTTTTT. This codes for CASSRGLAGYTGELFF. Using reference TRBV5-1 and TRBJ2-2 for the parts outside the CDR3, the full variable domain is KAGVTQTPRYLIKTRGQQVTLSCSPISGHRSVSWYQQTPGQGLQFLFEYFSETQRNKGNFPGRFSGRQFSNSRSEMNVSTLELGDSALYLCASSRGLAGYTGELFFGEGSRLTVL.

The V call is TRBV6-5, the J call TRBJ1-5; D possibly corresponds to TRBD1 (6 bases). Trimming shortened V by 8 bases and J by 0 bases, and 11 bases separated the two germline ends. In germline, CDR1 is MNHEY, CDR2 SVGAGI. This CDR3 spans 14 amino acids. This chain's CDR3 is CASGGSYSNQPQHF. Written as DNA, the CDR3 is TGTGCCAGCGGGGGCAGCTATAGCAATCAGCCCCAGCATTTT.

The chain carries TRBV6-7 and TRBJ2-3, with 8 bases identical to TRBD2. TRBV6-7 falls under the ORF class, with uncertain function. The CDR3 is 16 residues long. The J segment lost 0 bases and the V segment lost 4 bases, leaving 6 bases of the junction unmatched. This CDR3 is CASSSSAGASTDTQYF. The CDR3 region has the DNA TGTGCCAGCAGTTCATCAGCGGGAGCAAGCACAGATACGCAGTATTTT.

The J gene is TRBJ1-6, the V gene TRBV4-3, with 10 bases matching TRBD1. The germline CDR1 and CDR2 sequences are LGHNA and YSLEER. This CDR3 contains 16 residues. V trimming: 0 bases; J trimming: 8 bases; junction bases outside the gene matches: 4. The DNA of the CDR3 is TGCGCCAGCAGCCAAGATATGACAGGGGGCGATTCACCCCTCCACTTT. Encoded protein: CASSQDMTGGDSPLHF.

The chain is built from TRBV5-1 and TRBJ2-3; D possibly corresponds to TRBD2 (6 bases). The CDR3 is made up of 14 amino acids. V gave up 3 bases and J gave up 2 bases, with 10 bases separating them. Germline CDR1 is SGHRS and CDR2 is YFSETQ. The CDR3 is CASSSGTVTDTQYF. For the CDR3, the DNA is TGCGCCAGCAGCTCCGGGACTGTCACAGATACGCAGTATTTT.

This clone came up a few times. The J gene is TRBJ1-3, the V gene TRBV4-1, with D unclear. This CDR3 is built from 17 residues. Germline V gives CDR1 MGHRA, CDR2 YSYEKL. The V end was cut by 7 bases, the J end by 4 bases, with 23 bases between. The CDR3 nucleotides read TGCGCCAGCACCCTCTCTCCCGATTTGGCAAGGGGAAACACCATATATTTT. Its protein is CASTLSPDLARGNTIYF.

The chain couples TRBV27 to TRBJ2-1, with 9 positions matching TRBD1. CDR1 is MNHEY and CDR2 is SMNVEV in the germline V gene (reference sequence). This CDR3 has 19 amino acids. V lost 7 bases, J lost 7 bases, and 23 bases stayed unmatched. The CDR3 DNA is TGTGCCAGCACCCCTAGACCAGACCGGGACAGGGAAAGAGAGAATGAGCAGTTCTTC. This encodes CASTPRPDRDRERENEQFF.

The chain links TRBV5-1 to TRBJ2-3; 9 nucleotides match TRBD2. The CDR3 loop spans 15 amino acids. Germline V lookup: CDR1 SGHRS, CDR2 YFSETQ. V trimming: 5 bases; J trimming: 7 bases; junction bases outside the gene matches: 11. CDR3 amino acids: CASSAASGVANTQYF. In DNA, the CDR3 is TGCGCCAGCAGTGCGGCTAGCGGGGTCGCGAATACGCAGTATTTT.

This clone appeared once. The chain carries TRBV15 and TRBJ2-5; perhaps TRBD2 as D (5 bases). V shed 3 bases and J shed 4 bases, with 24 bases lying between them. The CDR3 has 18 amino acids. Germline V lookup: CDR1 LNHNV, CDR2 YYDKDF (reference sequence). For the CDR3, the DNA is TGTGCCACCAGCAGGGGTTCGATAGACTCCTTCAGCGGAGAGACCCAGTACTTC. Protein: CATSRGSIDSFSGETQYF.

V usage is TRBV6-1 and J usage is TRBJ1-1; D gene ambiguous. Germline lookup yields CDR1 MNHNS and CDR2 SASEGT. With 4 bases removed from V and 0 bases from J, the gap between germline ends came to 18 bases. The CDR3 runs 17 residues. CDR3 in DNA: TGTGCCAGCAGTGTTTGGCAGACCCTCTACTTGAACACTGAAGCTTTCTTT. Amino acid sequence: CASSVWQTLYLNTEAFF.

Points on this clone: Germline is not matched at one junction end, which may reflect a read error. The V call is TRBV6-1, the J call TRBJ2-4; tentative D call: TRBD2 (6 bases). The CDR3 spans 11 residues. Germline CDR1 reads MNHNS; CDR2 reads SASEGT. For the CDR3, the DNA is TGTGCCAGCAGTGAGGGAGGTATAGTAAACTTC. Protein sequence: CASSEGGIVNF.

This chain joins TRBV16 and TRBJ1-4; the D gene is possibly TRBD1 (6 bases). The V end was cut by 2 bases, the J end by 2 bases, with 6 bases between. Germline V CDR1 and CDR2: KGHSY, FQNENV. This CDR3 is built from 14 residues. The CDR3: CASSQGGTNEKLFF. CDR3 DNA sequence: TGTGCCAGCAGCCAAGGGGGCACTAATGAAAAACTGTTTTTT.

The V and J genes are TRBV18 and TRBJ2-2, with 9 nucleotides matching TRBD1. Germline values: CDR1 KGHSH, CDR2 LQKENI. The V and J ends lost 3 bases and 4 bases, in that order; junction bases with no gene match: 6. This CDR3 has 16 amino acids. CDR3: CASSPLDRGGTGELFF. The CDR3 coding sequence is TGTGCCAGCTCACCTCTGGACAGGGGCGGCACCGGGGAGCTGTTTTTT.

The chain is built from TRBV7-3 and TRBJ2-5; a weak D match, TRBD2 (6 bases). Looked up from germline, CDR1 is SGHTA and CDR2 is FQGTGA. The CDR3 spans 15 residues. The V end was cut by 2 bases, the J end by 4 bases, with 14 bases between. Here the CDR3 DNA reads TGTGCCAGCAGCTTAGGGGGGAGTTTAACAGAGACCCAGTACTTC. Protein: CASSLGGSLTETQYF.

This clone came up a few times. The chain uses TRBV28 and TRBJ1-6; D is ambiguous. This CDR3 region has 14 residues. The V gene lost 6 bases and the J gene lost 7 bases, with 13 bases spanning the gap. Germline loops: CDR1 MDHEN, CDR2 SYDVKM. CDR3 in amino acids: CASRKEGPNSPLHF. In DNA, the CDR3 is TGTGCCAGCAGGAAGGAAGGACCAAATTCACCCCTCCACTTT.